These T cell receptor beta chains were read from a single sample in a study of control samples from healthy donors and cancer patients. Profiling relied on immunoSEQ multiplex PCR, and the TCRdb table lists in-frame clones only, not all of them. The table has about 13,000 clones, 77% seen once; the top ten hold about 8%. The sequenced sample was formalin-fixed, paraffin-embedded tissue. Receptor source: a male donor with melanoma. The CDR3 runs from the conserved cysteine through the conserved F or W. The D gene is left open where the match is weak. A row's size may be missing; if present it is once, few, many or a size class.

TRBV4-3,TRBD1,NA,TRBJ1-4,TGCGCCAGCAGCCAGTCTGTGACAGGGGATAATGAAAAACTGTTTTTT,CASSQSVTGDNEKLFF
TRBV11-2,TRBD1,NA,TRBJ2-5,TGTGCCACCAGGGGACAGGGAATTTCCCAGTACTTC,CATRGQGISQYF
TRBV7-9,TRBD1,NA,TRBJ1-2,TGTGCCAGCAGCATTTCTGGGACAGGGGTTGGCTACACCTTC,CASSISGTGVGYTF
TRBV29-1,NA,NA,TRBJ1-2,TGCAGCGTTGAATCTGGGGGCGCCGGCTATGGCTACACCTTC,CSVESGGAGYGYTF
TRBV19,TRBD1,NA,TRBJ1-2,TGTGCCAGCAAAGATACAGGGGTCTCCTACTATGGCTACACCTTC,CASKDTGVSYYGYTF
TRBV2,TRBD2,once,TRBJ2-5,TGTGCCAGCACCTTACTAGCGGGGGGGTTCCAGTATAACTTC,CASTLLAGGFQYNF
TRBV27,NA,NA,TRBJ2-6,TGTGCCAGCACCGGGACCAAACTAAGTGGGGCCAACGTCCTGACTTTC,CASTGTKLSGANVLTF
TRBV7-3,NA,medium-sized,TRBJ2-1,TGTGCCAGCAGCTCCGATTACGGACTTTCTGTCGATGAGCAGTTCTTC,CASSSDYGLSVDEQFF
TRBV10-3,TRBD1,NA,TRBJ2-2,TGTGCCATCGGGACAGCGAACACCGGGGAGCTGTTTTTT,CAIGTANTGELFF
TRBV11-2,NA,NA,TRBJ2-5,TGTGCCAGCAGCTTAGTTGGCAGTCAAGAGACCCAGTACTTC,CASSLVGSQETQYF
TRBV28,NA,NA,TRBJ2-2,TGTGCCAGCAGTTTAAGGGTAGGGGCCGGGGAGCTGTTTTTT,CASSLRVGAGELFF
TRBV15,NA,NA,TRBJ2-7,TGTGCCACCAGCCAGGGGCCCTCCTACTCCTACGAGCAGTACTTC,CATSQGPSYSYEQYF
TRBV14,NA,NA,TRBJ1-6,TGTGCCAGCGGACCATACAACGATTCACCCCTCCACTTT,CASGPYNDSPLHF
TRBV29-1,NA,NA,TRBJ2-3,TGCAGCGTTGAAAGTGGCCACTCAGATACGCAGTATTTT,CSVESGHSDTQYF
TRBV11-2,NA,NA,TRBJ2-5,TGTGCCAGCAGCTTCTGGGCGGGAAAACAAGAGACCCAGTACTTC,CASSFWAGKQETQYF
TRBV5-4,TRBD1,NA,TRBJ2-5,TGTGCCAGCAGCCAAGGGGGCCTGGGACAAGAGACCCAGTACTTC,CASSQGGLGQETQYF
TRBV7-2,NA,NA,TRBJ2-1,TGTGCCAGCAGCGGAGGGGGTTCTCTCTACAATGAGCAGTTCTTC,CASSGGGSLYNEQFF
TRBV29-1,NA,few,TRBJ2-1,TGCAGCGTCGGGGACGGCTACAATGAGCAGTTCTTC,CSVGDGYNEQFF
TRBV19,NA,once,TRBJ2-7,TGTGCCAGTAGTCCCTTGATCTCCTACGAGCAGTACTTC,CASSPLISYEQYF
TRBV2,NA,NA,TRBJ1-1,TGTGCCAGCAGTCGGGGTAACAGGAACACTGAAGCTTTCTTT,CASSRGNRNTEAFF
TRBV7-2,NA,NA,TRBJ1-1,TGTGCCAGCAGCCCCACCGGGGGCCGGAGCACTGAAGCTTTCTTT,CASSPTGGRSTEAFF
TRBV3-1/TRBV3-2,TRBD2,NA,TRBJ2-5,TGTGCCAGCTCCGCTATATTCAGCGGGGCTGGTTTGGGAAAGTACGAAGAGACCCAGTACTTC,CASSAIFSGAGLGKYEETQYF
TRBV19,NA,NA,TRBJ1-2,TGTGCCAGTAGTGCTCGCCTGACGGCTCCCTTTAGCTATGGCTACACCTTC,CASSARLTAPFSYGYTF
TRBV6-1,NA,once,TRBJ1-6,TGTGCCAGCAGTGAAGTGGGGGGGGTACGTTCACCCCTCCACTTT,CASSEVGGVRSPLHF
TRBV4-3,TRBD1,once,TRBJ2-5,TGCGCCAGCAGCCAAGAGTCAGGACAGGGAGGGACCCAGTACTTC,CASSQESGQGGTQYF